One sample yielded the 15 T cell receptor beta chains listed below, sequenced in a study of cytomegalovirus exposure and HLA in healthy donors. PCR primers comprised 60 Vbeta and 13 Jbeta primers. Data came from immunoSEQ multiplex PCR; TCRdb stores just in-frame clones and leaves some out. The sample has about 160,000 clones, about 80% seen once. The source material was PBMCs. The source is a young man in good health and CMV-seronegative.

This chain connects TRBV4-1 to TRBJ1-2; tentatively, D is TRBD1 (5 bases). The CDR3 has 15 residues. CDR1 is MGHRA, CDR2 YSYEKL, per germline. V shed 0 bases and J shed 2 bases, with 10 bases lying between them. CDR3 region: CASSQDRGGNYGYTF. The CDR3 DNA reads TGCGCCAGCAGCCAAGACCGCGGGGGGAACTATGGCTACACCTTC.

This clone was seen a single time. The gene calls are TRBV15 and TRBJ1-6; 11 nucleotides match TRBD1. The CDR3 sequence is 15 residues long. J lost 9 bases, V lost 3 bases, and 4 bases had no gene match. Germline values: CDR1 LNHNV, CDR2 YYDKDF (reference sequence). The CDR3: CATSSGQGATSPLHF. The CDR3 DNA reads TGTGCCACCAGCAGTGGACAGGGGGCGACTTCACCCCTCCACTTT.

This chain connects TRBV28 to TRBJ1-5; D not resolved. CDR1 is MDHEN and CDR2 is SYDVKM in the germline V gene. Trimming removed 2 bases at V and 7 bases at J, with 12 bases between. This CDR3 is built from 14 residues. CDR3 coding DNA: TGTGCCAGCAGTTTAGGGTCGGGGAGCCAGCCCCAGCATTTT. Amino acid sequence: CASSLGSGSQPQHF.

This chain links TRBV28 with TRBJ1-1; D gene unclear. CDR1 is MDHEN, CDR2 SYDVKM, per germline. V was pared by 1 base and J by 2 bases, with 14 bases between. CDR3 size: 16 residues. In DNA, the CDR3 is TGTGCCAGCAGTTTATACGGGGTACGTGAAAACACTGAAGCTTTCTTT. Its protein product is CASSLYGVRENTEAFF.

This chain uses TRBV27 with TRBJ2-5; TRBD2 aligns across 10 bases. CDR3 size: 14 residues. The junction had 7 bases not matched to a gene; V was cut back by 7 bases and J by 5 bases. Germline-derived CDR1 and CDR2 are MNHEY and SMNVEV (reference sequence). The CDR3 coding sequence is TGTGCCAGCAAGGGAGCGGGAGGGGTGGAGACCCAGTACTTC. Amino acid sequence: CASKGAGGVETQYF.

CDR3 loop: CASSPLRQAQTPGNTIYF. The CDR3, as DNA: TGTGCCAGCTCACCCCTGCGACAGGCACAAACCCCTGGAAACACCATATATTTT. V and J are TRBV18 and TRBJ1-3, with TRBD1 as a possible D gene (6 bases). The CDR3 consists of 18 residues. Trimming took 3 bases from V and 2 from J, leaving 20 bases between them. CDR1 and CDR2 (germline): KGHSH, LQKENI.

The chain uses TRBV19 and TRBJ1-5; D might be TRBD1 (6 bases). Trimming pared 10 bases from V and 4 bases from J, leaving 14 bases between. CDR3 length equals 13 residues. Germline loops: CDR1 LNHDA, CDR2 SQIVND (reference sequence). The CDR3 DNA sequence: TGTGCCACCCGAGGGGGGGTAAATCAGCCCCAGCATTTT. It yields the protein CATRGGVNQPQHF. The whole variable domain, remainder taken from reference TRBV19 and TRBJ1-5, is DGGITQSPKYLFRKEGQNVTLSCEQNLNHDAMYWYRQDPGQGLRLIYYSQIVNDFQKGDIAEGYSVSREKKESFPLTVTSAQKNPTAFYLCATRGGVNQPQHFGDGTRLSIL.

CDR3 residues: CASSLGISTTIKDAEAFF. CDR3 bases: TGTGCCAGCAGCTTAGGTATCTCTACCACGATCAAAGATGCTGAAGCTTTCTTT. The chain uses TRBV7-2 and TRBJ1-1, with no clear D. Trimming stripped 1 base from V and 6 bases from J, with 24 bases between. Per germline, CDR1 SGHTA and CDR2 FQGNSA. The CDR3 sequence is 18 residues long. Complete variable domain (other parts from reference TRBV7-2 and TRBJ1-1): GAGVSQSPSNKVTEKGKDVELRCDPISGHTALYWYRQSLGQGLEFLIYFQGNSAPDKSGLPSDRFSAERTGGSVSTLTIQRTQQEDSAVYLCASSLGISTTIKDAEAFFGQGTRLTVV.

J is TRBJ2-2 and V is TRBV5-1, with TRBD1 as a possible D gene (5 bases). The germline gives CDR1 SGHRS, CDR2 YFSETQ. The CDR3 length is 13 residues. V was pared by 6 bases and J by 7 bases, with 13 bases between. The DNA of the CDR3 is TGCGCCAGCAACTCCATAGGGGACGGGGAGCTGTTTTTT. The encoded protein is CASNSIGDGELFF.

The chain's CDR3 is CASSVAAGSTDTQYF. The CDR3 DNA reads TGTGCCAGCAGCGTAGCGGCAGGGTCAACAGATACGCAGTATTTT. This chain links TRBV9 with TRBJ2-3; a weak D match, TRBD1 (5 bases). The CDR3 is made up of 15 amino acids. V was trimmed by 0 bases and J by 3 bases, leaving 11 bases between them. Germline loops: CDR1 SGDLS, CDR2 YYNGEE. Full variable domain (outside the CDR3, taken from reference TRBV9 and TRBJ2-3): DSGVTQTPKHLITATGQRVTLRCSPRSGDLSVYWYQQSLDQGLQFLIQYYNGEERAKGNILERFSAQQFPDLHSELNLSSLELGDSALYFCASSVAAGSTDTQYFGPGTRLTVL.

The gene calls are TRBV15 and TRBJ2-2; TRBD2 aligns across 13 bases. The junction had 4 bases not matched to a gene; V was cut back by 0 bases and J by 6 bases. The CDR3 totals 17 residues. The germline CDR1 and CDR2 sequences are LNHNV and YYDKDF (reference sequence). The CDR3 loop is CATSRDRTSGRPGELFF. The DNA of the CDR3 is TGTGCCACCAGCAGAGATCGGACTAGCGGGAGACCCGGGGAGCTGTTTTTT.

V gene TRBV6-6 combines with J gene TRBJ1-4, with 7 nucleotides matching TRBD1. The CDR3 extends over 15 amino acids. V lost 4 bases to trimming and J lost 11 bases; unmatched junction nucleotides: 13. The germline V gene encodes CDR1 MNHNY and CDR2 SVGAGI (reference sequence). The CDR3 is CASSSRQGGLKKLFF. CDR3 DNA sequence: TGTGCCAGCAGTTCGAGACAGGGAGGCTTAAAGAAACTGTTTTTT.

This sequence joins TRBV4-2 and TRBJ2-5, with 7 bases fitting TRBD2. The J call may be mistaken, given a closer DNA end match to TRBJ2-7. Germline lookup yields CDR1 LGHNA and CDR2 YNFKEQ. This CDR3 contains 16 residues. CDR3 protein: CASSPSVGGSYYEQYF. CDR3 in DNA: TGTGCCAGCAGCCCATCAGTGGGCGGGAGTTACTACGAGCAGTACTTC.

The chain uses TRBV10-1 and TRBJ2-1; a weak D match, TRBD2 (5 bases). The CDR3 spans 14 residues. CDR1 and CDR2 (germline): WNHNN, SYGVQD (reference sequence). Trimming pared 1 base from V and 10 bases from J, leaving 14 bases between. CDR3 protein: CASSEFEGPGEQFF. The CDR3, as DNA: TGCGCCAGCAGTGAGTTTGAAGGGCCGGGGGAGCAGTTCTTC.

The chain combines TRBV9 with TRBJ2-1; 11 bases align to TRBD2. The trim removed 5 bases at V and 7 bases at J, leaving 8 bases unmatched. Germline CDR1 and CDR2: SGDLS and YYNGEE. CDR3 length: 15 amino acids. CDR3 region: CASSGTSGGGNEQFF. The CDR3 DNA reads TGTGCCAGCAGTGGGACTAGCGGAGGAGGTAATGAGCAGTTCTTC.